Following are 20 T cell receptor beta chains from one sample sequenced in a study of Ad26.COV2.S vaccination and SARS-CoV-2 variants. Libraries were prepared by immunoSEQ multiplex PCR; TCRdb keeps only in-frame clonotypes and omits some of them. Found here are more than 300,000 clones, about 87% of them singletons; the top ten hold around 5.8%. Treatment of the sample: roughly 18 received Ad26.COV2.S at low or high dose, single or two shots; 5 received placebo; per-sample allocation not given. Samples came from day 63 after the first vaccine or placebo injection. The sample in question was peripheral blood, obtained in a trial of Ad26.COV2.S vaccine versus placebo. These receptors were taken from a person aged 18-65 years who received the Ad26.COV2.S COVID-19 vaccine or a placebo.

The chain has TRBV3-1 (or the pseudogene TRBV3-2) and TRBJ2-7, with 7 nucleotides matching TRBD2. Germline CDR1 is LGHDT and CDR2 is YNNKEL (reference sequence). The CDR3 spans 14 residues. The V and J ends lost 4 bases and 1 base, in that order; junction bases with no gene match: 4. In DNA, the CDR3 is TGTGCCAGCAGCCCCCGGACTAGTTCCTACGAGCAGTACTTC. It encodes CASSPRTSSYEQYF.

This sequence joins TRBV10-3 and TRBJ1-2; D remains unclear. Germline V gene lookup returns CDR1 ENHRY and CDR2 SYGVKD. CDR3 length: 12 amino acids. Trimming took off 7 bases at V and 6 bases at J, with 12 bases between the two ends. In DNA form, the CDR3 reads TGTGCCATCAATCCTGGGGTTCATGGCTACACCTTC. Protein product: CAINPGVHGYTF.

The rearrangement links TRBV5-1 to TRBJ2-2; 9 bases align to TRBD1. The length of the CDR3 is 17 residues. The trim removed 4 bases at V and 1 base at J, leaving 8 bases unmatched. Germline V gene sequence: CDR1 SGHRS, CDR2 YFSETQ. CDR3 bases: TGCGCCAGCAGCCCCGGGACAGGGTATCGGAACACCGGGGAGCTGTTTTTT. It is translated as CASSPGTGYRNTGELFF.

A word on this clone: The same CDR3 is also encoded by other DNA sequences in this sample. The rearrangement links TRBV7-3 to TRBJ2-3; D is perhaps TRBD1 (5 bases). V lost 5 bases and J lost 6, with 9 bases in between. CDR3 length equals 12 residues. Germline values: CDR1 SGHTA, CDR2 FQGTGA. Here the CDR3 DNA reads TGTGCCAGCAGCCCTGGGGCGGATACGCAGTATTTT. Its protein is CASSPGADTQYF.

The J gene is TRBJ1-5, the V gene TRBV6-1, with D possibly matching TRBD1 (5 bases). Per germline, CDR1 MNHNS and CDR2 SASEGT. The CDR3 consists of 16 residues. V was trimmed by 3 bases and J by 4 bases, leaving 16 bases between them. This CDR3 is CASSEAGGARNQPQHF. The CDR3 nucleotides are TGTGCCAGCAGTGAGGCTGGGGGAGCGAGGAATCAGCCCCAGCATTTT.

The chain has TRBV27 and TRBJ1-4, with D unclear. The CDR3 extends over 12 amino acids. CDR1 is MNHEY, CDR2 SMNVEV, per germline (reference sequence). This CDR3 is CTSVVRGEKLFF. The CDR3 DNA follows: TGTACATCTGTGGTCAGAGGAGAAAAACTGTTTTTT.

This sequence joins TRBV4-3 and TRBJ1-6; D remains ambiguous. CDR1 is LGHNA and CDR2 is YSLEER in the germline V gene. The CDR3 is 16 residues long. The germline V and J ends were trimmed by 1 base and 6 bases, with 13 bases remaining between them. CDR3: CASSQGGAGLNSPLHF. In nucleotides, the CDR3 is TGCGCCAGCAGCCAAGGTGGCGCAGGTCTTAATTCACCCCTCCACTTT.

CDR3 sequence: CASRPAANNEQFF. CDR3 nucleotide sequence: TGTGCCAGCAGGCCAGCAGCTAACAATGAGCAGTTCTTC. V and J are TRBV7-2 and TRBJ2-1; D remains unclear. Per germline, CDR1 SGHTA and CDR2 FQGNSA. This CDR3 spans 13 amino acids. The V end lost 6 bases, the J end lost 5 bases, and 11 bases lay between the germline ends.

The J gene is TRBJ2-1, the V gene TRBV9, with TRBD1 matching over 8 bases. The CDR3 has 15 amino acids. The germline V gene encodes CDR1 SGDLS and CDR2 YYNGEE. Germline trimming cut 4 bases from V and 5 bases from J; bases unmatched to any gene: 8. The CDR3 is CASSNRDRPNNEQFF. CDR3 nucleotides: TGTGCCAGCAGCAACCGGGACAGGCCTAACAATGAGCAGTTCTTC.

The V and J genes are TRBV4-3 and TRBJ2-1; D gene ambiguous. CDR1 LGHNA and CDR2 YSLEER come from the germline V gene. V gave up 1 base and J gave up 4 bases, with 8 bases separating them. The CDR3 extends over 14 amino acids. CDR3 nucleotides: TGCGCCAGCAGCCAAGCTATCGAGTACAATGAGCAGTTCTTC. Protein sequence: CASSQAIEYNEQFF.

The chain employs TRBV5-1 and TRBJ1-1, with a tentative D call TRBD1 (6 bases). Germline loops: CDR1 SGHRS, CDR2 YFSETQ. CDR3 length: 13 residues. The ends were cut back, 2 bases at V and 10 bases at J, with 15 bases in the middle. CDR3 DNA sequence: TGCGCCAGCAGCTTAACCTACAGGGTAAGAGCTTTCTTT. It encodes CASSLTYRVRAFF.

The CDR3 region has the DNA TGTGCCAGCAGTTTCAGACTCACCGGGGAGCTGTTTTTT. It specifies CASSFRLTGELFF. The chain joins TRBV6-5 to TRBJ2-2; D call uncertain. This CDR3 is built from 13 residues. V lost 4 bases and J lost 4, with 7 bases in between. Germline V lookup: CDR1 MNHEY, CDR2 SVGAGI.

V and J are TRBV12-3 or TRBV12-4 and TRBJ1-6; no reliable D call. CDR3 length equals 12 residues. The V end was cut by 6 bases, the J end by 10 bases, with 10 bases between. The CDR3, as DNA: TGTGCCAGCAGCGCGGCGGGGTCACCCCTCCACTTT. Protein product: CASSAAGSPLHF.

The rearrangement links TRBV6-4 to TRBJ2-6; no clear D. CDR1 is MRHNA, CDR2 SNTAGT, per germline. The V and J ends lost 3 bases and 0 bases respectively, with 6 bases between them. The CDR3 runs to 15 residues. As DNA, the CDR3 is TGTGCCAGCAGTGAAGGAATCTCTGGGGCCAACGTCCTGACTTTC. It translates to CASSEGISGANVLTF.

This chain joins TRBV19 and TRBJ2-7; 10 bases align to TRBD1. The junction had 2 bases not matched to a gene; V was cut back by 5 bases and J by 1 base. The CDR3 runs 14 residues. Germline V gene data show CDR1 as LNHDA and CDR2 as SQIVND (reference sequence). The CDR3 DNA sequence: TGTGCCAGTAGTCGGGACAGGGGTTCCTACGAGCAGTACTTC. Its protein product is CASSRDRGSYEQYF.

The V and J genes are TRBV7-9 and TRBJ2-3, with D unresolved. The germline gives CDR1 SEHNR, CDR2 FQNEAQ (reference sequence). This CDR3 has 13 residues. The V gene lost 4 bases and the J gene lost 0 bases, with 5 bases spanning the gap. CDR3 amino acids: CASSSYSTDTQYF. The CDR3 nucleotides are TGTGCCAGCAGCTCTTATAGCACAGATACGCAGTATTTT.

The rearrangement uses TRBV19 and TRBJ1-1; D ambiguous. Germline assignment: CDR1 LNHDA and CDR2 SQIVND (reference sequence). V dropped 3 bases and J dropped 6 bases, with 8 bases sitting between them. The CDR3 runs 12 residues. CDR3 DNA: TGTGCCAGTAGTATGCTAGCAGCTGAAGCTTTCTTT. This sequence encodes CASSMLAAEAFF.

The chain links TRBV3-1 (or the pseudogene TRBV3-2) to TRBJ2-7; no firm D call. V was cut by 3 bases and J by 5 bases, with 17 bases left in between. This CDR3 spans 15 amino acids. Germline V gene data show CDR1 as LGHDT and CDR2 as YNNKEL (reference sequence). The CDR3 loop reads CASSQAQRRTDEQYF. The CDR3 DNA reads TGTGCCAGCAGCCAGGCACAACGACGAACCGACGAGCAGTACTTC.

The chain links TRBV7-9 to TRBJ2-3, with D maybe TRBD2 (6 bases). The CDR3 is 15 amino acids. The V gene's germline CDR1 is SEHNR and CDR2 FQNEAQ (reference sequence). V was pared by 1 base and J by 0 bases, with 8 bases between. The CDR3 sequence: CASSLGGVSTDTQYF. The DNA of the CDR3 is TGTGCCAGCAGCTTAGGCGGGGTGAGCACAGATACGCAGTATTTT.

The chain uses TRBV27 and TRBJ2-2, with D possibly matching TRBD2 (5 bases). The CDR3 totals 15 residues. The V end lost 7 bases, the J end lost 4 bases, and 16 bases lay between the germline ends. Per the germline V gene, CDR1 is MNHEY and CDR2 is SMNVEV (reference sequence). The CDR3 bases are TGTGCCAGCACCCCTCGGACCAGCGGCACCGGGGAGCTGTTTTTT. As protein: CASTPRTSGTGELFF.